Below, 27 T cell receptor beta chains from the same sample are listed, as sequenced in a study of blood T cell repertoires in COVID-19. Assay: immunoSEQ multiplex PCR; the TCRdb copy retains only in-frame clones and omits some. This sample has about 160,000 clones; approximately 86% occur once, and the top ten carry roughly 3.9%. Sequenced: peripheral blood. The receptors come from a woman between 55 and 75 years old who had recovered from COVID-19.

The chain employs TRBV5-1 and TRBJ1-4; D ambiguous. Trimming stripped 5 bases from V and 0 bases from J, with 11 bases between. CDR3 size: 15 residues. In germline, CDR1 is SGHRS, CDR2 YFSETQ. The CDR3 DNA reads as TGCGCCAGCAGTCCAGATATCTCAACTAATGAAAAACTGTTTTTT. This gives the protein CASSPDISTNEKLFF. Full variable domain (rest looked up from reference TRBV5-1 and TRBJ1-4): KAGVTQTPRYLIKTRGQQVTLSCSPISGHRSVSWYQQTPGQGLQFLFEYFSETQRNKGNFPGRFSGRQFSNSRSEMNVSTLELGDSALYLCASSPDISTNEKLFFGSGTQLSVL.

V and J are TRBV13 and TRBJ1-6; 7 bases align to TRBD1. Germline-derived CDR1 and CDR2 are PRHDT and FYEKMQ (reference sequence). The CDR3 is 14 amino acids. Trimming took 1 base from V and 9 from J; bases not matched to a gene: 3. This CDR3 is CASSLDRGSSPLHF. The CDR3 coding sequence is TGTGCCAGCAGCTTAGACAGGGGAAGTTCACCCCTCCACTTT.

The chain links TRBV6-6 to TRBJ1-1; TRBD1 matches at 10 bases. Germline V lookup: CDR1 MNHNY, CDR2 SVGAGI (reference sequence). The trim removed 0 bases at V and 8 bases at J, leaving 9 bases unmatched. This CDR3 spans 16 amino acids. The CDR3 sequence is CASSYSSGTGAGEAFF. CDR3 DNA: TGTGCCAGCAGTTACTCGAGCGGGACAGGGGCAGGGGAAGCTTTCTTT.

V usage is TRBV5-1 and J usage is TRBJ1-2, with 10 positions matching TRBD1. V shed 4 bases and J 14 bases; nucleotides not matched to a gene: 11. This CDR3 has 13 residues. In germline, CDR1 is SGHRS, CDR2 YFSETQ. CDR3 nucleotide sequence: TGCGCCAGCAGCCCATGGACCCGGGGACAGGGGACCTTC. This translates into CASSPWTRGQGTF.

The chain joins TRBV28 to TRBJ1-2; 7 bases match TRBD1. The V and J ends lost 10 bases and 4 bases, in that order; junction bases with no gene match: 6. The CDR3 loop spans 12 amino acids. The germline V gene encodes CDR1 MDHEN and CDR2 SYDVKM. Written as DNA, the CDR3 is TGTGCCATCTCGACAGGGTCCTATGGCTACACCTTC. This translates into CAISTGSYGYTF.

V is TRBV6-1 and J is TRBJ2-3, with 7 bases fitting TRBD2. Germline CDR1 is MNHNS and CDR2 is SASEGT. The CDR3 runs to 16 residues. The V and J ends lost 0 bases and 5 bases, in that order; junction bases with no gene match: 8. CDR3 residues: CASSEARAGNRDTQYF. In nucleotides, the CDR3 is TGTGCCAGCAGTGAAGCGCGAGCGGGGAACCGAGATACGCAGTATTTT.

This clone was found a few times. The rearrangement uses TRBV28 and TRBJ2-7, with TRBD2 matching 12 bases. Germline loops: CDR1 MDHEN, CDR2 SYDVKM. V was clipped by 5 bases and J by 9 bases; unmatched bases: 11. The CDR3 sequence is 15 residues long. The CDR3 here is CASSPRTSGDIRQYF. CDR3 bases: TGTGCCAGCAGTCCCAGGACTAGCGGGGATATACGGCAGTACTTC. Full variable domain (outside the CDR3, taken from reference TRBV28 and TRBJ2-7): DVKVTQSSRYLVKRTGEKVFLECVQDMDHENMFWYRQDPGLGLRLIYFSYDVKMKEKGDIPEGYSVSREKKERFSLILESASTNQTSMYLCASSPRTSGDIRQYFGPGTRLTVT.

The rearrangement uses TRBV21-1 and TRBJ2-3; TRBD2 is the table's D call and was not checked against the DNA. TRBV21-1 is a known pseudogene. The CDR3 is 15 amino acids. CDR3 sequence reads: CASSKGGGRTDTQYF. The DNA for the CDR3 is TGTGCCAGCAGCAAAGGGGGGGGACGCACAGATACGCAGTATTTT.

CDR3 coding DNA: TGTGCCAGCAGCCTGGGGCCTCAGCCCCAGCATTTT. Its translation: CASSLGPQPQHF. This sequence joins TRBV28 and TRBJ1-5, with D perhaps TRBD1 (5 bases). Germline V gene sequence: CDR1 MDHEN, CDR2 SYDVKM. CDR3 size: 12 residues. The germline V and J ends were trimmed by 6 bases and 6 bases, with 9 bases remaining between them.

The rearrangement uses TRBV3-1 (or the pseudogene TRBV3-2) and TRBJ2-5, with 9 bases matching TRBD2. Germline CDR1 and CDR2: LGHDT and YNNKEL (reference sequence). The J segment lost 4 bases and the V segment lost 1 base, leaving 10 bases of the junction unmatched. This CDR3 is 17 amino acids long. Written as DNA, the CDR3 is TGTGCCAGCAGCCAAGCCCTCAGGCGGGGGGGCGGAGAGACCCAGTACTTC. It translates to CASSQALRRGGGETQYF.

This clone has a handful of counts. This CDR3 is CASTTWRGTFYGYTF. CDR3 DNA sequence: TGTGCCAGCACCACTTGGCGGGGGACTTTCTATGGCTACACCTTC. The J gene is TRBJ1-2, the V gene TRBV27; D perhaps matches TRBD1 (5 bases). Trimming shortened V by 7 bases and J by 4 bases, and 19 bases separated the two germline ends. Germline-derived CDR1 and CDR2 are MNHEY and SMNVEV (reference sequence). The length of the CDR3 is 15 residues.

V gene TRBV5-8 combines with J gene TRBJ2-2, with TRBD2 matching 8 bases. The J segment lost 9 bases and the V segment lost 3 bases, leaving 19 bases of the junction unmatched. Germline CDR1 is SGHTS and CDR2 is YDEGEE. CDR3 length: 18 amino acids. CDR3 DNA: TGTGCCAGCAGCTGGCTCCCTGGAAGCGGGGGAGTCGTCCGGGAGCTGTTTTTT. It codes for CASSWLPGSGGVVRELFF.

V usage is TRBV28 and J usage is TRBJ1-3; D remains ambiguous. CDR3 length: 17 amino acids. Germline CDR1 reads MDHEN; CDR2 reads SYDVKM. The V end was cut by 7 bases, the J end by 0 bases, with 19 bases between. In DNA form, the CDR3 reads TGTGCCAGCACCCTGCCCCACCACGCAGGCTCTGGAAACACCATATATTTT. Protein sequence: CASTLPHHAGSGNTIYF. The full variable domain, completed using reference TRBV28 and TRBJ1-3, is DVKVTQSSRYLVKRTGEKVFLECVQDMDHENMFWYRQDPGLGLRLIYFSYDVKMKEKGDIPEGYSVSREKKERFSLILESASTNQTSMYLCASTLPHHAGSGNTIYFGEGSWLTVV.

The V and J genes are TRBV29-1 and TRBJ1-1; 7 bases fit TRBD1. The CDR3 has 13 residues. Looked up from germline, CDR1 is SQVTM and CDR2 is ANQGSEA. V gave up 5 bases and J gave up 1 base; unmatched junction bases: 4. For the CDR3, the DNA is TGCAGCGTTCCCGGGACAGCGAACACTGAAGCTTTCTTT. This gives the protein CSVPGTANTEAFF.

The chain has TRBV2 and TRBJ2-7; the match to TRBD2 covers 11 bases. There are 14 residues in the CDR3. With 6 bases clipped from V and 4 bases from J, the junction kept 5 bases outside the gene matches. Germline CDR1 is SNHLY and CDR2 is FYNNEI. The CDR3 loop is CASSVGLAGYEQYF. Here the CDR3 DNA reads TGTGCCAGCAGCGTCGGACTAGCGGGTTACGAGCAGTACTTC.

The chain combines TRBV10-1 with TRBJ1-4; D may be TRBD1 (5 bases). V shed 6 bases and J shed 8 bases, with 16 bases lying between them. The CDR3 has 14 residues. Germline V gene lookup returns CDR1 WNHNN and CDR2 SYGVQD (reference sequence). The CDR3 here is CASRSLAGVEKLFF. In DNA form, the CDR3 reads TGCGCCAGCAGATCACTAGCGGGGGTAGAAAAACTGTTTTTT.

The chain uses TRBV6-5 and TRBJ2-7; TRBD1 agrees at 9 bases. This CDR3 spans 16 amino acids. The germline gives CDR1 MNHEY, CDR2 SVGAGI. The V segment lost 0 bases and the J segment 5 bases; nucleotides outside the gene matches: 8. CDR3 DNA: TGTGCCAGCAGTTACTCTTACAGGGGGCTCCGAGACGAGCAGTACTTC. The encoded protein is CASSYSYRGLRDEQYF.

This clone was found a few times. V gene TRBV5-1 combines with J gene TRBJ1-1, with a tentative D call TRBD1 (5 bases). Trimming left V 4 bases short and J 4 bases short, with 11 bases between. CDR1 is SGHRS and CDR2 is YFSETQ in the germline V gene. The CDR3 length is 13 residues. The CDR3: CASSLRVATEAFF. CDR3 nucleotides: TGCGCCAGCAGCCTCAGGGTGGCCACTGAAGCTTTCTTT.

The rearrangement links TRBV5-1 to TRBJ2-3, with 7 bases lining up with TRBD1. The CDR3 consists of 14 residues. Germline CDR1 and CDR2: SGHRS and YFSETQ. V was clipped by 5 bases and J by 6 bases; unmatched bases: 9. In DNA, the CDR3 is TGCGCCAGCAGTCTTACAGGGGCAGGGGATACGCAGTATTTT. It codes for CASSLTGAGDTQYF.

The V gene is TRBV16, the J gene TRBJ2-7; possibly TRBD1 for D (5 bases). The V gene lost 5 bases and the J gene lost 2 bases, with 13 bases spanning the gap. The CDR3 covers 14 residues. Germline lookup yields CDR1 KGHSY and CDR2 FQNENV. CDR3 sequence (DNA): TGTGCCAGCAGCAGACCGGACACCCCCTACGAGCAGTACTTC. Protein sequence: CASSRPDTPYEQYF.

The chain couples TRBV4-1 to TRBJ2-1, with D possibly TRBD1 on 7 matching bases. The CDR3 is 15 amino acids. Per germline, CDR1 MGHRA and CDR2 YSYEKL. With 4 bases removed from V and 3 bases from J, the gap between germline ends came to 13 bases. The CDR3 DNA reads as TGCGCCAGCAGCCCCCAGGGGGGCCACTACAATGAGCAGTTCTTC. Amino acids: CASSPQGGHYNEQFF.

The chain has TRBV3-1 (or the pseudogene TRBV3-2) and TRBJ1-1; TRBD1 matches 9 bases. The trim removed 5 bases at V and 4 bases at J, leaving 5 bases unmatched. CDR3 length: 14 amino acids. Germline V gene sequence: CDR1 LGHDT, CDR2 YNNKEL (reference sequence). CDR3 nucleotides: TGTGCCAGCAGCATCCAGACAGGGGGCACTGAAGCTTTCTTT. This codes for CASSIQTGGTEAFF.

The chain combines TRBV28 with TRBJ1-2, with TRBD1 matching 9 bases. The junction had 13 bases not matched to a gene; V was cut back by 6 bases and J by 2 bases. The CDR3 covers 17 residues. Germline-derived CDR1 and CDR2 are MDHEN and SYDVKM. CDR3 region: CASSLGQGRQKNYGYTF. The CDR3 bases are TGTGCCAGCAGCCTAGGACAGGGGCGGCAAAAGAACTATGGCTACACCTTC.

This chain joins TRBV27 and TRBJ2-3; D might be TRBD2 (5 bases). The CDR3 extends over 14 amino acids. Germline V gene sequence: CDR1 MNHEY, CDR2 SMNVEV (reference sequence). V was trimmed by 5 bases and J by 2 bases, leaving 11 bases between them. CDR3 DNA sequence: TGTGCCAGCAGTGACGGGATTTACACAGATACGCAGTATTTT. It translates to CASSDGIYTDTQYF.

This chain uses TRBV5-6 with TRBJ1-1; 10 bases map to TRBD1. V lost 4 bases to trimming and J lost 1 base; unmatched junction nucleotides: 10. Germline CDR1 and CDR2: SGHDT and YYEEEE. The CDR3 runs to 17 residues. DNA for the CDR3: TGTGCCAGCAGCAAGACGACAGGGGGCAAGGGGAACACTGAAGCTTTCTTT. Translating it yields CASSKTTGGKGNTEAFF.

The V call is TRBV19, the J call TRBJ2-7, with 10 positions matching TRBD1. Germline V gene data show CDR1 as LNHDA and CDR2 as SQIVND (reference sequence). J lost 6 bases, V lost 4 bases, and 6 bases had no gene match. This CDR3 has 14 residues. This chain's CDR3 is CASSRSGTGAEQYF. The CDR3, as DNA: TGTGCCAGTAGTAGATCCGGGACAGGGGCCGAGCAGTACTTC. The entire variable domain, with the rest obtained from reference TRBV19 and TRBJ2-7, is as follows: DGGITQSPKYLFRKEGQNVTLSCEQNLNHDAMYWYRQDPGQGLRLIYYSQIVNDFQKGDIAEGYSVSREKKESFPLTVTSAQKNPTAFYLCASSRSGTGAEQYFGPGTRLTVT.

This chain joins TRBV29-1 and TRBJ1-1; unclear D gene. Germline assignment: CDR1 SQVTM and CDR2 ANQGSEA. This CDR3 is 13 amino acids long. V was cut by 3 bases and J by 1 base, with 9 bases left in between. CDR3 in amino acids: CSVEVQENTEAFF. The CDR3 DNA reads as TGCAGCGTTGAGGTACAAGAGAACACTGAAGCTTTCTTT.